Shown below are 32 T cell receptor beta chains from a single sample sequenced in a study of cytomegalovirus exposure and HLA in healthy donors. PCR amplification relied on 60 Vbeta primers (plus 13 Jbeta primers). Produced via immunoSEQ multiplex PCR; TCRdb's table is partial and in-frame only. Of around 130,000 clones in the sample, approximately 8.8% were seen once. The sample taken for sequencing was PBMCs. All receptors come from a man aged 35 to 55 in good health and CMV-seronegative.

Only a few counts were recorded for this clone. This rearrangement joins TRBV10-3 to TRBJ2-5; D ambiguous. The V end lost 0 bases, the J end lost 4 bases, and 9 bases lay between the germline ends. Germline CDR1 ENHRY, CDR2 SYGVKD. This CDR3 contains 14 residues. CDR3 DNA sequence: TGTGCCATCAGTGAGTCGGTGGGCACAGAGACCCAGTACTTC. This encodes CAISESVGTETQYF.

The chain links TRBV4-3 to TRBJ2-7; D may be TRBD2 (5 bases). Germline CDR1 and CDR2: LGHNA and YSLEER. V dropped 1 base and J dropped 4 bases, with 17 bases sitting between them. The CDR3 extends over 16 amino acids. The CDR3 here is CASSQGTGQINYEQYF. DNA of the CDR3: TGCGCCAGCAGCCAAGGGACTGGCCAGATCAATTACGAGCAGTACTTC.

The table lists this clone with a few counts. The rearrangement joins TRBV19 to TRBJ2-2, with 7 bases fitting TRBD1. CDR1 and CDR2 from the germline V gene are LNHDA and SQIVND (reference sequence). V lost 4 bases and J lost 7; bases outside the gene matches: 3. The CDR3 consists of 13 residues. The CDR3 sequence is CASSTQGSGELFF. Here the CDR3 DNA reads TGTGCCAGTAGTACACAGGGGAGCGGGGAGCTGTTTTTT.

This clone showed up just a few times. The CDR3 nucleotides read TGTGCCAGCAGCTTAGGTGACGGAGAGTTCTATGGCTACACCTTC. The encoded protein is CASSLGDGEFYGYTF. This sequence joins TRBV7-9 and TRBJ1-2; D gene uncertain. The CDR3 is made up of 15 amino acids. Germline CDR1 is SEHNR and CDR2 is FQNEAQ (reference sequence). The V end lost 1 base, the J end lost 4 bases, and 13 bases lay between the germline ends.

This clone was seen only a few times. V and J are TRBV19 and TRBJ2-2; 7 bases map to TRBD2. Looked up from germline, CDR1 is LNHDA and CDR2 is SQIVND (reference sequence). The V segment lost 5 bases and the J segment 3 bases; nucleotides outside the gene matches: 9. This CDR3 spans 16 amino acids. CDR3 sequence (DNA): TGTGCCAGTAGTCCTCTGGCGGGGGACGACACCGGGGAGCTGTTTTTT. This sequence encodes CASSPLAGDDTGELFF.

This clone was observed a handful of times. V and J are TRBV7-8 and TRBJ1-1; 7 positions match TRBD1. With 1 base clipped from V and 3 bases from J, the junction kept 8 bases outside the gene matches. Germline values: CDR1 SGHVS, CDR2 FQNEAQ. The CDR3 totals 16 residues. CDR3 coding DNA: TGTGCCAGCAGCTTAGGGGCCGCAGGGGGTGACACTGAAGCTTTCTTT. Translated, it gives CASSLGAAGGDTEAFF.

There are a few counts of this clone. The V and J genes are TRBV7-2 and TRBJ2-5, with D hard to call. Germline V gene sequence: CDR1 SGHTA, CDR2 FQGNSA. CDR3 length: 11 amino acids. The V end lost 2 bases, the J end lost 6 bases, and 4 bases lay between the germline ends. DNA for the CDR3: TGTGCCAGCAGCTTACGTCAGACCCAGTACTTC. Encoded protein: CASSLRQTQYF.

The V call is TRBV10-3, the J call TRBJ2-1; 10 bases fit TRBD2. CDR3 size: 16 residues. CDR1 ENHRY and CDR2 SYGVKD come from the germline V gene. V was pared by 5 bases and J by 4 bases, with 8 bases of the junction left unmatched. This CDR3 is CAISYITSGIYNEQFF. In DNA form, the CDR3 reads TGTGCCATCAGTTATATCACTAGCGGGATTTACAATGAGCAGTTCTTC.

J is TRBJ2-7 and V is TRBV6-1; TRBD1 might be the D (6 bases). This CDR3 contains 16 residues. Germline values: CDR1 MNHNS, CDR2 SASEGT. Trimming pared 3 bases from V and 2 bases from J, leaving 17 bases between. CDR3 in DNA: TGTGCCAGCAGTGAGTGGGTGGGAAGGGGGACCTACGAGCAGTACTTC. Amino acid sequence: CASSEWVGRGTYEQYF.

At least ten counts were recorded for this clone. The chain is built from TRBV5-4 and TRBJ2-5; 8 nucleotides match TRBD1. This CDR3 region has 17 residues. CDR1 and CDR2 (germline): SGHNT, YYREEE (reference sequence). J was trimmed by 7 bases and V by 3 bases; bases with no gene match: 17. The CDR3 coding sequence is TGTGCCAGCAGCTCTAATCTAAGGACAGGGTCGTTTGGGACCCAGTACTTC. Its translation is CASSSNLRTGSFGTQYF.

The chain combines TRBV19 with TRBJ1-1; D may be TRBD1 (5 bases). Trimming pared 8 bases from V and 3 bases from J, leaving 16 bases between. CDR3 size: 14 residues. CDR1 LNHDA and CDR2 SQIVND come from the germline V gene (reference sequence). The CDR3 sequence is CASGRQGGHTEAFF. CDR3 bases: TGTGCCAGTGGCAGGCAGGGTGGGCACACTGAAGCTTTCTTT. The full variable domain, its missing parts supplied by reference TRBV19 and TRBJ1-1, is DGGITQSPKYLFRKEGQNVTLSCEQNLNHDAMYWYRQDPGQGLRLIYYSQIVNDFQKGDIAEGYSVSREKKESFPLTVTSAQKNPTAFYLCASGRQGGHTEAFFGQGTRLTVV.

This clone has more than one count but fewer than ten. This chain links TRBV6-1 with TRBJ2-5; a weak D match, TRBD1 (6 bases). V was pared by 0 bases and J by 5 bases, with 19 bases between. Germline V CDR1 and CDR2: MNHNS, SASEGT. This CDR3 is built from 17 residues. The CDR3 nucleotides read TGTGCCAGCAGTGAAGCGGAGGTCTACAGGGCTGGCGAGACCCAGTACTTC. Translating it yields CASSEAEVYRAGETQYF.

In this sample, this clone turned up a few times. The rearrangement uses TRBV7-6 and TRBJ1-4; 8 nucleotides match TRBD1. The CDR3 loop spans 15 amino acids. The V gene end was trimmed by 2 bases and the J gene end by 8 bases; junction bases not matched to a gene: 7. CDR1 and CDR2 from the germline V gene are SGHVS and FNYEAQ. CDR3 DNA: TGTGCCAGCAGCTTATTTTCAGGGGGCGTAGAAAAACTGTTTTTT. This translates into CASSLFSGGVEKLFF. Combining the CDR3 with reference TRBV7-6 and TRBJ1-4 gives the whole variable domain GAGVSQSPRYKVTKRGQDVALRCDPISGHVSLYWYRQALGQGPEFLTYFNYEAQQDKSGLPNDRFSAERPEGSISTLTIQRTEQRDSAMYRCASSLFSGGVEKLFFGSGTQLSVL.

J is TRBJ2-7 and V is TRBV9; 11 nucleotides match TRBD1. Per germline, CDR1 SGDLS and CDR2 YYNGEE. The trim removed 0 bases at V and 3 bases at J, leaving 2 bases unmatched. The CDR3 contains 15 residues. The CDR3 loop is CASSVGGTGGYEQYF. The CDR3 bases are TGTGCCAGCAGCGTAGGGGGGACAGGGGGCTACGAGCAGTACTTC.

The chain recombines TRBV4-2 with TRBJ1-1; 12 nucleotides line up with TRBD1. Per germline, CDR1 LGHNA and CDR2 YNFKEQ. The CDR3 runs 15 residues. Trimming cost V 3 bases and J 7 bases; bases outside gene matches: 6. The DNA for the CDR3 is TGTGCCAGCAGCCACGGGACAGGGGGCAATTATGAAGCTTTCTTT. This translates into CASSHGTGGNYEAFF.

V is TRBV6-6 and J is TRBJ1-4; 10 nucleotides agree with TRBD1. V trimming: 6 bases; J trimming: 6 bases; junction bases outside the gene matches: 4. This CDR3 is 14 amino acids long. In germline, CDR1 is MNHNY, CDR2 SVGAGI (reference sequence). The DNA for the CDR3 is TGTGCCAGCAGCCAAGGACAGGGGGATGAAAAACTGTTTTTT. Amino acids: CASSQGQGDEKLFF.

The V gene is TRBV10-2, the J gene TRBJ2-5; 8 positions agree with TRBD2. V lost 0 bases to trimming and J lost 1 base; unmatched junction nucleotides: 4. Germline V gene sequence: CDR1 WSHSY, CDR2 SAAADI. This CDR3 region has 16 residues. CDR3 residues: CASSESKRGPQETQYF. The DNA of the CDR3 is TGCGCCAGCAGTGAGTCGAAGCGGGGGCCCCAAGAGACCCAGTACTTC.

This clone was counted a few times. V gene TRBV20-1 combines with J gene TRBJ2-7; D not resolved. The CDR3 sequence is 11 residues long. Trimming removed 2 bases at V and 3 bases at J, with 5 bases between. Germline V gene data show CDR1 as DFQATT and CDR2 as SNEGSKA (reference sequence). The CDR3 spells CSARRDYEQYF. CDR3 sequence (DNA): TGCAGTGCTAGACGCGACTACGAGCAGTACTTC.

The chain employs TRBV7-9 and TRBJ1-2; D not certain. Germline V gives CDR1 SEHNR, CDR2 FQNEAQ (reference sequence). CDR3 size: 14 residues. V lost 1 base, J lost 7 bases, and 13 bases lay in between. CDR3 sequence reads: CASSLGQASGGYTF. The CDR3 DNA reads as TGTGCCAGCAGCTTAGGTCAGGCCTCCGGTGGCTACACCTTC.

This clone has only a few counts. The chain joins TRBV5-8 to TRBJ1-6, with TRBD1 matching over 7 bases. The germline V gene encodes CDR1 SGHTS and CDR2 YDEGEE. V shed 4 bases, J shed 8 bases, and the junction held 12 bases outside the gene matches. The CDR3 covers 16 residues. CDR3 amino acids: CASSDPAGGLYSPLHF. The CDR3 nucleotides are TGTGCCAGCAGCGACCCCGCAGGGGGTTTATATTCACCCCTCCACTTT.

The V gene is TRBV7-2, the J gene TRBJ2-7; 8 bases are shared with TRBD2. The CDR3 contains 15 residues. V gave up 1 base and J gave up 4 bases; unmatched junction bases: 6. Per the germline V gene, CDR1 is SGHTA and CDR2 is FQGNSA. The DNA for the CDR3 is TGTGCCAGCAGCTTAGGGCCGGGGGGGCAGTACGAGCAGTACTTC. Translation: CASSLGPGGQYEQYF.

This clone showed up just a few times. The chain combines TRBV5-5 with TRBJ2-4; 11 bases map to TRBD1. This CDR3 has 16 residues. The junction had 11 bases not matched to a gene; V was cut back by 5 bases and J by 7 bases. Germline CDR1 reads SGHKS; CDR2 reads YYEKEE (reference sequence). CDR3 sequence (DNA): TGTGCCAGCAGTGGTCAGGACAGGGGGCTGGGGAACATTCAGTACTTC. This codes for CASSGQDRGLGNIQYF.

This rearrangement joins TRBV6-1 to TRBJ1-1; a weak D match, TRBD1 (6 bases). Trimming took off 5 bases at V and 10 bases at J, with 17 bases between the two ends. The CDR3 totals 13 residues. CDR1 and CDR2 from the germline V gene are MNHNS and SASEGT. CDR3 in amino acids: CASSTGTNLVAFF. The CDR3, as DNA: TGTGCCAGCAGTACCGGGACAAATTTGGTAGCTTTCTTT.

This clone was seen only a few times. The J gene is TRBJ1-6, the V gene TRBV5-6; D unclear. The CDR3 runs 15 residues. Trimming took 0 bases from V and 3 from J, leaving 7 bases between them. The germline V gene has CDR1 SGHDT and CDR2 YYEEEE. DNA of the CDR3: TGTGCCAGCAGCTTGGGTGGAGGCTATAATTCACCCCTCCACTTT. Amino acid sequence: CASSLGGGYNSPLHF.

V is TRBV7-8 and J is TRBJ2-7, with 14 bases identical to TRBD2. The CDR3 loop spans 20 amino acids. J gave up 0 bases and V 3 bases, and 13 bases lay outside the gene matches. CDR1 and CDR2 (germline): SGHVS, FQNEAQ. CDR3 loop: CASSFGRGLAGAPSSYEQYF. CDR3 sequence (DNA): TGTGCCAGCAGCTTCGGACGGGGACTAGCGGGGGCCCCAAGCTCCTACGAGCAGTACTTC.

This clone was seen only a few times. The chain combines TRBV19 with TRBJ2-7; a weak D match, TRBD2 (6 bases). CDR1 is LNHDA and CDR2 is SQIVND in the germline V gene (reference sequence). Trimming cost V 7 bases and J 3 bases, with 7 bases left between them. The length of the CDR3 is 11 residues. CDR3 in DNA: TGTGCCAGTAACGGGGGCTACGAGCAGTACTTC. Protein product: CASNGGYEQYF.

The rearrangement joins TRBV4-1 to TRBJ1-4, with D uncertain. The CDR3 has 14 residues. The V gene's germline CDR1 is MGHRA and CDR2 YSYEKL. V lost 0 bases and J 6 bases, leaving 8 bases between the germline ends. CDR3 in amino acids: CASSQDRRDEKLFF. CDR3 DNA sequence: TGCGCCAGCAGCCAAGACAGGCGGGATGAAAAACTGTTTTTT.

About this clone: The sample carries other DNA sequences with the same CDR3. The chain is built from TRBV9 and TRBJ2-1, with 9 bases identical to TRBD1. The CDR3 contains 15 residues. Per the germline V gene, CDR1 is SGDLS and CDR2 is YYNGEE. The V gene end was trimmed by 4 bases and the J gene end by 3 bases; junction bases not matched to a gene: 5. The CDR3 here is CASSPRDRDYNEQFF. The CDR3 region has the DNA TGTGCCAGCAGCCCCCGGGACAGGGACTACAATGAGCAGTTCTTC. Filled out from reference TRBV9 and TRBJ2-1, the complete variable domain reads DSGVTQTPKHLITATGQRVTLRCSPRSGDLSVYWYQQSLDQGLQFLIQYYNGEERAKGNILERFSAQQFPDLHSELNLSSLELGDSALYFCASSPRDRDYNEQFFGPGTRLTVL.

This clone came up a few times. This sequence joins TRBV4-3 and TRBJ1-2; D is undetermined. The CDR3 consists of 15 residues. In germline, CDR1 is LGHNA, CDR2 YSLEER. V dropped 4 bases and J dropped 1 base, with 13 bases sitting between them. This CDR3 is CASSRTPGSNYGYTF. The CDR3 DNA sequence: TGCGCCAGCAGCCGGACCCCGGGGAGTAACTATGGCTACACCTTC.

This sequence joins TRBV5-1 and TRBJ2-1; the match to TRBD2 covers 12 bases. Trimming took 0 bases from V and 9 from J; bases not matched to a gene: 7. The CDR3 contains 16 residues. Germline loops: CDR1 SGHRS, CDR2 YFSETQ. The CDR3 DNA follows: TGCGCCAGCAGCTTGGAGGCTAGCGGGGGGGCGGGTGAGCAGTTCTTC. It specifies CASSLEASGGAGEQFF. The full variable domain, with the rest looked up from reference TRBV5-1 and TRBJ2-1, is KAGVTQTPRYLIKTRGQQVTLSCSPISGHRSVSWYQQTPGQGLQFLFEYFSETQRNKGNFPGRFSGRQFSNSRSEMNVSTLELGDSALYLCASSLEASGGAGEQFFGPGTRLTVL.

This sequence joins TRBV7-6 and TRBJ1-1, with a tentative D call TRBD1 (6 bases). CDR3 length: 14 residues. Germline-derived CDR1 and CDR2 are SGHVS and FNYEAQ. The V end lost 3 bases, the J end lost 0 bases, and 8 bases lay between the germline ends. CDR3 loop: CASSFGQMNTEAFF. CDR3 DNA: TGTGCCAGCAGCTTCGGACAGATGAACACTGAAGCTTTCTTT.

V is TRBV27 and J is TRBJ2-7; TRBD2 might be the D (6 bases). CDR3 length: 11 residues. The ends were cut back, 3 bases at V and 9 bases at J, with 9 bases in the middle. Germline V gives CDR1 MNHEY, CDR2 SMNVEV (reference sequence). CDR3 amino acids: CASSFQGGQYF. In DNA form, the CDR3 reads TGTGCCAGCAGTTTCCAGGGAGGGCAGTACTTC.